This TCR beta chain was profiled in a study of regulatory T cells in long-lasting Graves disease. Time point denoted: newly diagnosed GD, antithyroid drugs for less than 3 months. Generation of the TCR library employed RNA extracted from PBMCs. This clonotype was seen at least ten times. Building of the TCR beta libraries involved iRepertoire HTBI primers and Arm-PCR of CDR3 regions. Each CDR3 protein gets one entry after TCRdb re-called the multiplex PCR reads with MiXCR. Of 300,000 to 400,000 distinct CDR3 sequences listed, about 18% are singletons. Between the trimmed V and J ends, which lost 5 bases and 11 bases, there was a span of 12 bases. CDR3 size: 11 residues. Germline V gene sequence: CDR1 SGHTA, CDR2 FQGNSA.

This sequence joins TRBV7-2 and TRBJ1-1; D not certain. The material sequenced was peripheral blood mononuclear cells (PBMCs), taken at new diagnosis, from a patient treated with antithyroid drugs. The source is a female donor with Graves disease. CDR3 residues: CASSPTAMAFF. Here the CDR3 DNA reads TGTGCCAGCAGCCCCACGGCAATGGCTTTCTTT.